The 21 T cell receptor beta chains below all came from one sample that was sequenced in a study of low-dose radiotherapy and immunotherapy resistance in tumors. Stated time point: after trial treatment. The treatment here: LDRT plus nivolumab, ipilimumab, low-dose cyclophosphamide and aspirin (RACIN trial). First-strand cDNA used TRAV- and TRBV-specific primers, covering alpha and beta chains. With a constant-region primer and a V-primer adapter, TCRs were subjected to 20 PCR cycles of amplification. Using its own MiXCR run on the reads, TCRdb lists one record per CDR3 protein. The sample includes about 58,000 distinct CDR3 sequences, about 25% seen only once; the top ten take approximately 6.7%. The starting material was PBMCs, obtained after low-dose radiotherapy plus immunotherapy. The receptors stem from a male donor with prostate cancer.

The sample holds many counts of this clonotype. The chain combines TRBV2 with TRBJ1-1; 8 nucleotides match TRBD1. The CDR3 extends over 14 amino acids. V gave up 5 bases and J gave up 11 bases; unmatched junction bases: 13. Germline V gene lookup returns CDR1 SNHLY and CDR2 FYNNEI. The DNA of the CDR3 is TGTGCCAGCAGTCTGACAGGGGCGGGTTTTAAGGCTTTCTTT. This codes for CASSLTGAGFKAFF.

This clonotype was picked up many times. V gene TRBV5-1 combines with J gene TRBJ1-1; 7 bases line up with TRBD1. The germline V gene encodes CDR1 SGHRS and CDR2 YFSETQ. The CDR3 is 15 residues long. V gave up 2 bases and J gave up 5 bases; unmatched junction bases: 9. For the CDR3, the DNA is TGCGCCAGCAGCTTAACACAGGGGAGCGGTACTGAAGCTTTCTTT. Protein sequence: CASSLTQGSGTEAFF.

This clonotype appeared many times. The chain carries TRBV30 and TRBJ2-3; D is perhaps TRBD1 (6 bases). The CDR3 extends over 12 amino acids. CDR1 is GTSNPN, CDR2 SVGIG, per germline (reference sequence). The CDR3 sequence: CALTTGLDTQYF. The CDR3 DNA reads TGTGCTCTAACAACAGGGTTAGATACGCAGTATTTT.

Concerning this clonotype: This likely traces to a read error, being one base from a far larger clone. This sequence joins TRBV5-1 and TRBJ2-7; no clear D. The CDR3 length is 13 residues. CDR1 and CDR2 from the germline V gene are SGHRS and YFSETQ. The ends were cut back, 3 bases at V and 7 bases at J, with 14 bases in the middle. The DNA for the CDR3 is TGCGCCAGCAGCTCGGTCGGAACTTATGAGCAGTACTTC. Protein: CASSSVGTYEQYF.

This clonotype showed up many times. The genes are TRBV5-5 and TRBJ2-2; tentative D call: TRBD1 (5 bases). V gave up 1 base and J gave up 13 bases, with 8 bases separating them. Germline V gives CDR1 SGHKS, CDR2 YYEKEE (reference sequence). There are 11 residues in the CDR3. In nucleotides, the CDR3 is TGTGCCAGCAGCTTGCAGGGCGGGCTGTTTTTT. It is translated as CASSLQGGLFF. Full variable domain (rest looked up from reference TRBV5-5 and TRBJ2-2): DAGVTQSPTHLIKTRGQQVTLRCSPISGHKSVSWYQQVLGQGPQFIFQYYEKEERGRGNFPDRFSARQFPNYSSELNVNALLLGDSALYLCASSLQGGLFFGEGSRLTVL.

This clonotype was observed at least ten times. The V gene is TRBV6-6, the J gene TRBJ2-3, with D perhaps being TRBD1 or TRBD2 (5 bases each). The V and J ends lost 5 bases and 4 bases respectively, with 13 bases between them. CDR1 and CDR2 from the germline V gene are MNHNY and SVGAGI (reference sequence). This CDR3 spans 14 amino acids. The CDR3 loop reads CASSLGTSADTQYF. The CDR3 coding sequence is TGTGCCAGCAGTCTGGGGACCAGCGCAGATACGCAGTATTTT.

This clonotype was observed a few times. The V and J genes are TRBV5-1 and TRBJ2-4, with TRBD2 matching 8 bases. J lost 0 bases, V lost 3 bases, and 2 bases had no gene match. Germline CDR1 and CDR2: SGHRS and YFSETQ. This CDR3 comprises 15 residues. CDR3 protein: CASSYLAGAKNIQYF. Here the CDR3 DNA reads TGCGCCAGCAGCTATCTAGCGGGAGCCAAAAACATTCAGTACTTC.

This clonotype was seen at least ten times. The genes are TRBV19 and TRBJ2-6; D unclear. Between the trimmed V and J ends, which lost 5 bases and 4 bases, there was a span of 15 bases. Germline lookup yields CDR1 LNHDA and CDR2 SQIVND (reference sequence). This CDR3 is 16 amino acids long. CDR3 region: CASSLSSLGGANVLTF. The CDR3 region has the DNA TGTGCCAGTAGTCTTTCCTCCCTGGGAGGGGCCAACGTCCTGACTTTC.

This clonotype has more than one count but fewer than ten. This chain uses TRBV5-4 with TRBJ2-5; D may be TRBD1 (6 bases). The V end lost 3 bases, the J end lost 4 bases, and 19 bases lay between the germline ends. The germline V gene encodes CDR1 SGHNT and CDR2 YYREEE (reference sequence). CDR3 length: 16 residues. CDR3 bases: TGTGCCAGCAGCTCGGCGACAGGCTGGGGTCGAGAGACCCAGTACTTC. This gives the protein CASSSATGWGRETQYF.

This clonotype was detected ten times or more. The chain has TRBV4-2 and TRBJ2-5; 11 nucleotides agree with TRBD2. Germline lookup yields CDR1 LGHNA and CDR2 YNFKEQ. The CDR3 is 16 residues long. V shed 6 bases and J 1 base; nucleotides not matched to a gene: 7. CDR3 in amino acids: CASSSSGGASQETQYF. CDR3 nucleotides: TGTGCCAGCAGTAGTAGCGGGGGGGCGTCCCAAGAGACCCAGTACTTC.

This clonotype was observed at least ten times. The chain couples TRBV7-8 to TRBJ2-1, with a weak D call TRBD1 (6 bases). Germline V gene lookup returns CDR1 SGHVS and CDR2 FQNEAQ. V gave up 5 bases and J gave up 6 bases, with 20 bases separating them. The length of the CDR3 is 16 residues. CDR3 sequence reads: CASSKLAGLGANEQFF. CDR3 coding DNA: TGTGCCAGCAGCAAACTTGCGGGTCTGGGGGCCAATGAGCAGTTCTTC.

V and J are TRBV6-5 and TRBJ2-7, with 11 bases matching TRBD2. The CDR3 has 15 residues. Germline lookup yields CDR1 MNHEY and CDR2 SVGAGI. The trim removed 6 bases at V and 3 bases at J, leaving 7 bases unmatched. CDR3: CASRRTSGGYYEQYF. CDR3 DNA: TGTGCCAGCAGGCGCACTAGCGGGGGCTACTACGAGCAGTACTTC.

This clonotype was seen many times. The chain links TRBV18 to TRBJ1-6, with D perhaps matching TRBD1 (6 bases). CDR3 length equals 16 residues. Trimming cost V 6 bases and J 7 bases, with 19 bases left between them. Germline CDR1 KGHSH, CDR2 LQKENI. The chain's CDR3 is CASSAGVYGTNSPLHF. CDR3 sequence (DNA): TGTGCCAGCTCGGCAGGGGTCTATGGAACGAATTCACCCCTCCACTTT.

This clonotype was seen many times. The gene calls are TRBV20-1 and TRBJ1-1, with D possibly being TRBD1 (6 bases). Looked up from germline, CDR1 is DFQATT and CDR2 is SNEGSKA (reference sequence). The V gene lost 4 bases and the J gene lost 4 bases, with 16 bases spanning the gap. The CDR3 covers 14 residues. DNA for the CDR3: TGCAGTGCTAACCCACTCAGGGGAGGCACTGAAGCTTTCTTT. Amino acid sequence: CSANPLRGGTEAFF.

This clonotype was recorded at least ten times. V usage is TRBV6-5 and J usage is TRBJ1-1; the match to TRBD1 covers 12 bases. V lost 7 bases, J lost 4 bases, and 10 bases stayed unmatched. CDR1 and CDR2 from the germline V gene are MNHEY and SVGAGI. The CDR3 contains 16 residues. The CDR3, as DNA: TGTGCCAGCACTACTAGGGACAGGGGGCTCGGCACTGAAGCTTTCTTT. Protein: CASTTRDRGLGTEAFF.

This clonotype occurred many times. This chain uses TRBV28 with TRBJ2-3; D uncertain. The CDR3 sequence is 11 residues long. V was shortened by 5 bases and J by 8 bases, with 8 bases between the two germline ends. The V gene's germline CDR1 is MDHEN and CDR2 SYDVKM. CDR3 DNA: TGTGCCAGCAGTCCTCGGGTTACGCAGTATTTT. Translation: CASSPRVTQYF.

This clonotype was recorded many times. The V call is TRBV7-9, the J call TRBJ2-3, with D perhaps TRBD2 (5 bases). V lost 0 bases and J lost 1, with 8 bases in between. The germline V gene encodes CDR1 SEHNR and CDR2 FQNEAQ (reference sequence). The CDR3 is made up of 15 amino acids. The chain's CDR3 is CASSLASGGTDTQYF. The CDR3 DNA is TGTGCCAGCAGCTTAGCCTCCGGGGGCACAGATACGCAGTATTTT.

This clonotype was seen ten or more times. The chain couples TRBV4-1 to TRBJ1-5, with D possibly being TRBD1 (5 bases). V shed 0 bases and J shed 2 bases, with 11 bases lying between them. The CDR3 has 16 amino acids. Germline V gene lookup returns CDR1 MGHRA and CDR2 YSYEKL. The CDR3 nucleotides are TGCGCCAGCAGCCAAGATGGGGGTATAGGCAATCAGCCCCAGCATTTT. Translation: CASSQDGGIGNQPQHF.

This clonotype was picked up many times. This rearrangement joins TRBV20-1 to TRBJ2-5; no clear D. There are 12 residues in the CDR3. From germline, CDR1 is DFQATT and CDR2 SNEGSKA (reference sequence). V was pared by 0 bases and J by 13 bases, with 15 bases between. CDR3 loop: CSARDHAAARYF. The CDR3 DNA reads as TGCAGTGCTAGAGATCATGCGGCCGCAAGGTACTTC.

This clonotype was counted once. The V call is TRBV11-2, the J call TRBJ2-5; 8 nucleotides match TRBD2. J lost 2 bases, V lost 8 bases, and 4 bases had no gene match. The germline V gene has CDR1 SGHAT and CDR2 FQNNGV. The CDR3 contains 13 residues. The CDR3 reads CASGGGSQETQYF. The CDR3 nucleotides are TGTGCCAGCGGCGGGGGGTCACAAGAGACCCAGTACTTC.

This clonotype was seen at least ten times. The V call is TRBV28, the J call TRBJ2-6; 8 bases align to TRBD2. In germline, CDR1 is MDHEN, CDR2 SYDVKM. The CDR3 sequence is 15 residues long. The junction had 6 bases not matched to a gene; V was cut back by 11 bases and J by 0 bases. The CDR3 here is CASGGAHSGANVLTF. CDR3 nucleotides: TGTGCCTCCGGGGGGGCCCACTCTGGGGCCAACGTCCTGACTTTC. The variable domain in full, with the rest retrieved from reference TRBV28 and TRBJ2-6, is DVKVTQSSRYLVKRTGEKVFLECVQDMDHENMFWYRQDPGLGLRLIYFSYDVKMKEKGDIPEGYSVSREKKERFSLILESASTNQTSMYLCASGGAHSGANVLTFGAGSRLTVL.